Listed below are T cell receptor beta chains from one sample, sequenced in a study of early T cells in non-severe SARS-CoV-2 infection. TCRdb re-called the 5' RACE reads with MiXCR, one entry per CDR3 protein. The sample records about 42,000 distinct CDR3 sequences, approximately 7.1% being singletons. The sequenced material came from whole blood. The receptors originated from an adult who was a healthcare worker with PCR-confirmed SARS-CoV-2 infection or an uninfected control (not recorded which). Both conserved end residues are trimmed from each CDR3. A D gene is named only where the DNA matches it firmly. Only some rows state a clone size, as once, few, many or a class for expanded clones.

TRBV12-3/TRBV12-4	many	TRBD1	TRBJ1-6	ASSSRQGGSPLH
TRBV2	many	.	TRBJ1-4	ASSHVGLNEKLF
TRBV7-9	.	TRBD2	TRBJ2-3	ASSPPRGTIGTDTQY
TRBV12-3/TRBV12-4	.	TRBD1	TRBJ2-7	ASSVWDRFYEQY
TRBV5-1	many	.	TRBJ2-5	ASRPTGQFQETQY
TRBV27	.	.	TRBJ2-7	ASSFRASYEQY
TRBV11-2	.	.	TRBJ2-7	ASSLRRGYEQY
TRBV5-6	few	.	TRBJ2-5	ASSQGRKQETQY
TRBV12-3/TRBV12-4	few	.	TRBJ1-1	ASSPLRDRTEAF
TRBV29-1	.	.	TRBJ2-3	SVDEFGGDTQY
TRBV7-9	many	TRBD2	TRBJ2-5	ASSPTGTTFFLSQY
TRBV5-1	many	.	TRBJ1-1	ASSTRETGMNTEAF
TRBV29-1	.	TRBD1	TRBJ2-7	SVESRTGTYEQY
TRBV7-9	many	TRBD1	TRBJ2-3	ASTGQASTDTQY
TRBV7-2	.	.	TRBJ2-3	ASSLANGADTQY
TRBV20-1	medium-sized	.	TRBJ1-4	SGGAGGTNEKLF
TRBV5-1	.	.	TRBJ2-3	ASTTRDTQY
TRBV6-5	few	TRBD1	TRBJ1-6	ASRTDRSYSPLH
TRBV5-5	.	.	TRBJ1-1	ASSLARKTEAF
TRBV12-5	few	.	TRBJ2-1	ASDRYNEQF
TRBV10-2	.	.	TRBJ2-3	ASSELGGPDTQY
TRBV7-6	few	.	TRBJ2-2	ASSLEGNTGELF
TRBV6-2/TRBV6-3	many	TRBD1	TRBJ2-1	ASKTGGSYNEQF
TRBV7-6	.	.	TRBJ1-3	ASSSGGNTIY
TRBV11-2	few	TRBD2	TRBJ2-1	ASSLDSSGISYNEQF
TRBV13	many	TRBD1	TRBJ1-2	ASSIGTGDHGYT
TRBV12-5	few	.	TRBJ1-5	ASGLTRTDELAGNQPQH
TRBV4-2	few	TRBD1	TRBJ2-2	ASSPNPGQGYTGELF
TRBV12-3/TRBV12-4	many	TRBD1	TRBJ2-4	ASSFGTDGY
TRBV7-9	many	.	TRBJ1-5	ASSSNTGGGNQPQH
TRBV6-1	.	TRBD1	TRBJ2-7	ASSGDRGYEQY
TRBV2	few	TRBD1	TRBJ2-2	ASRRTGGSTGELF
TRBV7-8	.	.	TRBJ2-2	AGSPGPTRGLF
TRBV27	few	TRBD2	TRBJ2-1	ASNHQPGGSYNEQF
TRBV10-3	.	.	TRBJ2-1	AISGPGLVANEQF
TRBV7-9	.	TRBD2	TRBJ2-5	ASSWGLAGHQETQY
TRBV5-4	.	TRBD1	TRBJ1-6	ASSLSGQLNSPLH
TRBV12-3/TRBV12-4	many	.	TRBJ1-3	ASSLGVAGNTIY
TRBV7-9	many	.	TRBJ1-1	ASSITTEAF
TRBV7-9	.	TRBD1	TRBJ2-3	ASSFGQGADTQY
TRBV27	.	.	TRBJ2-1	ASSEGYNEQF
TRBV10-1	.	.	TRBJ1-1	ASSGGSPGSLKLF
TRBV7-9	many	.	TRBJ2-1	ASSPLQVDEQF
TRBV7-9	few	.	TRBJ2-7	ASSPPEGVNYEQY
TRBV7-2	few	.	TRBJ2-2	ASSLVGLNTGELF
TRBV2	few	.	TRBJ2-1	ASIFGSRGEQF
TRBV28	few	.	TRBJ2-7	ASSPSDRRGLYEQY
TRBV9	many	.	TRBJ2-1	ASSVETGSYNEQF
TRBV3-1	.	.	TRBJ2-7	ASSPILAGYYEQY
TRBV7-3	many	TRBD1	TRBJ1-6	ASSLDRAGNSPLH
TRBV11-2	.	.	TRBJ1-1	ASSAQGGLGEAF
TRBV2	few	.	TRBJ1-1	ASSEGTGEAF
TRBV6-6	few	.	TRBJ2-3	ASSYPGLGTDTQY
TRBV5-1	.	TRBD2	TRBJ2-1	ASSLAGSGSFSYNEQF
TRBV15	many	TRBD1	TRBJ2-1	ATLGQDLGNEQF